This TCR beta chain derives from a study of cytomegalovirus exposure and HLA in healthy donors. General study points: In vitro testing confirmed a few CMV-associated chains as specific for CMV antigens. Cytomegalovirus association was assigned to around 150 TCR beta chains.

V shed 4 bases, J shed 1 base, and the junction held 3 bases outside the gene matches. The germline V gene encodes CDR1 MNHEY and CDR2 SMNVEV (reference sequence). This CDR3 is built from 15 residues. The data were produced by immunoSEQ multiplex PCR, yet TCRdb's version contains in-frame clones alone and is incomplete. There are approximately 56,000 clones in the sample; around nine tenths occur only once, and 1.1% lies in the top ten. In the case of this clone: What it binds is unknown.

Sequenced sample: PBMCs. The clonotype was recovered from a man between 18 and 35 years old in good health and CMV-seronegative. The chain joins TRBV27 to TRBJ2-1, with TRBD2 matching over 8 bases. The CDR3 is CASSWGGRSYNEQFF. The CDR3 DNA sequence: TGTGCCAGCAGTTGGGGCGGGAGGTCCTACAATGAGCAGTTCTTC.